The 31 T cell receptor beta chains presented below share a single source sample, sequenced in a study of T cell repertoires in cytomegalovirus infection (dated by TCRdb to between 2017 and 2020). The sample was run on an Illumina HiSeq 1500. TCRdb took the public reads, trimmed them with fastp at Q25, ran MiXCR for clone calling and kept in-frame beta chains. When rows share a CDR3 protein, they turn into one entry using the most common DNA and genes. Counted in this sample were around 300,000 distinct CDR3 sequences; approximately 25% of them appeared once. The biggest ten clones account for about 14% of the sample. These receptors are not linked to any known antigen. The intended sense of this specimen's treatment or condition label: in vitro stimulation with specific CMV peptide epitopes to enrich CMV-specific T cells. The source material was cultured PBMCs, sampled from culture after CMV antigen stimulation. The receptors originated from a human donor in good health (CMV status not recorded). Some clones in this sample may be carry-over from other donors' samples.

The genes are TRBV6-2 or TRBV6-3 and TRBJ2-7; D is uncertain. Germline V gene data show CDR1 as MNHEY and CDR2 as SVGEGT. The CDR3 sequence is 14 residues long. Trimming removed 2 bases from V and 2 bases from J, with 10 bases in between. CDR3 sequence (DNA): TGTGCCAGCAGTTACAGGTACCGACCCTACGAGCAGTACTTC. It specifies CASSYRYRPYEQYF.

This chain uses TRBV9 with TRBJ2-2, with D perhaps matching TRBD1 (6 bases). The CDR3 is made up of 14 amino acids. The germline V gene has CDR1 SGDLS and CDR2 YYNGEE. Trimming cost V 7 bases and J 3 bases, with 13 bases left between them. The CDR3 DNA reads TGTGCCAGCGGACGGGACACTTACACCGGGGAGCTGTTTTTT. This translates into CASGRDTYTGELFF.

V and J are TRBV6-6 and TRBJ2-1, with D perhaps TRBD2 (6 bases). The germline V and J ends were trimmed by 7 bases and 7 bases, with 17 bases remaining between them. Germline lookup yields CDR1 MNHNY and CDR2 SVGAGI (reference sequence). This CDR3 has 14 amino acids. CDR3 protein: CASTTLAGRNEQFF. CDR3 DNA: TGTGCCAGCACGACGCTCGCGGGGAGAAATGAGCAGTTCTTC.

CDR3 sequence: CSARGHLGSNQPQHF. As DNA, the CDR3 is TGCAGTGCCAGGGGACACCTGGGCAGCAATCAGCCCCAGCATTTT. This chain links TRBV20-1 with TRBJ1-5, with a possible D match to TRBD1 (6 bases). Germline values: CDR1 DFQATT, CDR2 SNEGSKA (reference sequence). The CDR3 contains 15 residues. With 6 bases removed from V and 1 base from J, the gap between germline ends came to 16 bases.

V usage is TRBV10-3 and J usage is TRBJ2-5; 10 nucleotides align to TRBD1. This CDR3 is 14 amino acids long. Per the germline V gene, CDR1 is ENHRY and CDR2 is SYGVKD. The junction had 3 bases not matched to a gene; V was cut back by 6 bases and J by 2 bases. CDR3 region: CAIRPGQGQETQYF. The DNA of the CDR3 is TGTGCCATCAGGCCGGGACAGGGGCAAGAGACCCAGTACTTC.

This clonotype was observed many times. The chain uses TRBV7-2 and TRBJ2-2; D possibly corresponds to TRBD1 (7 bases). The V and J ends lost 3 bases and 6 bases respectively, with 14 bases between them. CDR3 length: 15 amino acids. In germline, CDR1 is SGHTA, CDR2 FQGNSA. The CDR3 region is CASSFGDREAGELFF. In DNA, the CDR3 is TGTGCCAGCAGCTTTGGAGACAGGGAGGCCGGGGAGCTGTTTTTT.

This clonotype was counted a few times. The chain joins TRBV25-1 to TRBJ2-7; the D gene could be TRBD1 or TRBD2 (6 bases each). The CDR3 runs 14 residues. The germline CDR1 and CDR2 sequences are MGHDK and SYGVNS. V lost 7 bases and J 1 base, leaving 14 bases between the germline ends. In DNA, the CDR3 is TGTGCCAGCATCGGGGGCATAGATTCCTACGAGCAGTACGTC. Its translation is CASIGGIDSYEQYV.

V and J are TRBV10-2 and TRBJ1-5; 11 bases are shared with TRBD1. Trimming removed 5 bases from V and 1 base from J; junction bases left unmatched: 10. Germline V lookup: CDR1 WSHSY, CDR2 SAAADI. The CDR3 runs 18 residues. This chain's CDR3 is CASSLGQGASSSNQPQHF. CDR3 DNA sequence: TGCGCCAGCAGTCTAGGACAGGGGGCGTCGTCAAGCAATCAGCCCCAGCATTTT.

This chain uses TRBV7-6 with TRBJ1-6; D is uncertain. V was cut by 2 bases and J by 7 bases, with 6 bases left in between. This CDR3 comprises 13 residues. Germline CDR1 is SGHVS and CDR2 is FNYEAQ. The CDR3 is CASSLHRNSPLHF. The CDR3 DNA reads as TGTGCCAGCAGCTTACACCGAAATTCACCCCTCCACTTT. Looking up the rest from reference TRBV7-6 and TRBJ1-6 gives the full variable domain: GAGVSQSPRYKVTKRGQDVALRCDPISGHVSLYWYRQALGQGPEFLTYFNYEAQQDKSGLPNDRFSAERPEGSISTLTIQRTEQRDSAMYRCASSLHRNSPLHFGNGTRLTVT.

The table lists this clonotype with many counts. The rearrangement links TRBV7-2 to TRBJ1-4, with 10 positions matching TRBD1. The germline CDR1 and CDR2 sequences are SGHTA and FQGNSA. The CDR3 totals 15 residues. Trimming cost V 5 bases and J 6 bases; bases outside gene matches: 6. In DNA form, the CDR3 reads TGTGCCAGCAGCCCCCGACAGGGGGCGGATGAAAAACTGTTTTTT. This translates into CASSPRQGADEKLFF.

This clonotype was observed at least ten times. J is TRBJ2-7 and V is TRBV6-1, with 11 bases that match TRBD2. Losses at the gene ends were 7 bases for V and 5 bases for J; bases not matched to a gene: 10. CDR1 MNHNS and CDR2 SASEGT come from the germline V gene. The CDR3 covers 15 residues. Here the CDR3 reads CASKMLAGGAHEQYF. CDR3 DNA sequence: TGTGCCAGCAAGATGCTAGCGGGAGGAGCTCACGAGCAGTACTTC.

The chain couples TRBV5-1 to TRBJ2-5; 8 nucleotides match TRBD2. Germline V lookup: CDR1 SGHRS, CDR2 YFSETQ. The CDR3 is made up of 14 amino acids. J gave up 5 bases and V 4 bases, and 7 bases lay outside the gene matches. For the CDR3, the DNA is TGCGCCAGCAGCCCTGGGACTAGTGGGGAGACCCAGTACTTC. Translated, it gives CASSPGTSGETQYF.

This clonotype was counted between two and nine times. The chain carries TRBV4-2 and TRBJ2-6; D is ambiguous. The CDR3 length is 17 residues. Germline values: CDR1 LGHNA, CDR2 YNFKEQ. Deletions cut 0 bases from V and 4 bases from J, with 13 bases between. For the CDR3, the DNA is TGTGCCAGCAGCCAAGATGGAGCGCTTACGGGGGCCAACGTCCTGACTTTC. Translated, it gives CASSQDGALTGANVLTF.

This sequence joins TRBV6-2 or TRBV6-3 and TRBJ2-5; possibly TRBD2 for D (5 bases). The V gene's germline CDR1 is MNHEY and CDR2 SVGEGT. Trimming removed 2 bases at V and 0 bases at J, with 10 bases between. This CDR3 is built from 15 residues. For the CDR3, the DNA is TGTGCCAGCAGTTACGCTCGGGAATACCAAGAGACCCAGTACTTC. It translates to CASSYAREYQETQYF.

This clonotype was seen a few times. The rearrangement joins TRBV7-9 to TRBJ2-1, with 12 positions matching TRBD2. Germline loops: CDR1 SEHNR, CDR2 FQNEAQ (reference sequence). The CDR3 has 17 residues. With 5 bases clipped from V and 0 bases from J, the junction kept 5 bases outside the gene matches. As DNA, the CDR3 is TGTGCCAGCAGCCCCGGGACTAGCGGGTACTCCTACAATGAGCAGTTCTTC. Translation: CASSPGTSGYSYNEQFF.

This clonotype appeared many times. The CDR3 spells CASSLRTGSETQYF. The CDR3 coding sequence is TGTGCCAGCAGTCTGCGGACAGGGTCAGAGACCCAGTACTTC. V and J are TRBV12-3 or TRBV12-4 and TRBJ2-5; 8 bases map to TRBD1. V trimming: 5 bases; J trimming: 4 bases; junction bases outside the gene matches: 6. The CDR3 has 14 amino acids.

This clonotype was recorded many times. This chain links TRBV4-3 with TRBJ2-1; D remains unclear. The CDR3 totals 15 residues. The V end lost 0 bases, the J end lost 0 bases, and 6 bases lay between the germline ends. The germline gives CDR1 LGHNA, CDR2 YSLEER. The CDR3 sequence is CASSQDRFSYNEQFF. In DNA form, the CDR3 reads TGCGCCAGCAGCCAAGACAGGTTCTCCTACAATGAGCAGTTCTTC.

This clonotype was found a few times. The junction differs from germline at one of its ends, possibly a read error. The chain uses TRBV7-2 and TRBJ2-3; possibly TRBD2 for D (6 bases). CDR1 is SGHTA, CDR2 FQGNSA, per germline. This CDR3 has 15 amino acids. CDR3 amino acids: CASSLEGGNTDTQYF. As DNA, the CDR3 is TGTGCCAGCAGTTTAGAAGGAGGGAACACAGATACGCAGTATTTT. The full variable domain, in which reference TRBV7-2 and TRBJ2-3 provide the parts outside the CDR3, is GAGVSQSPSNKVTEKGKDVELRCDPISGHTALYWYRQSLGQGLEFLIYFQGNSAPDKSGLPSDRFSAERTGGSVSTLTIQRTQQEDSAVYLCASSLEGGNTDTQYFGPGTRLTVL.

The V and J genes are TRBV6-2 or TRBV6-3 and TRBJ2-1; 9 nucleotides align to TRBD1. The CDR3 contains 14 residues. The trim removed 2 bases at V and 9 bases at J, leaving 5 bases unmatched. Germline CDR1 is MNHEY and CDR2 is SVGEGT. In nucleotides, the CDR3 is TGTGCCAGCAGTTACGGGACAGGGCTGGGTGAGCAGTTCTTC. Translation gives CASSYGTGLGEQFF.

The chain links TRBV7-3 to TRBJ2-1; TRBD2 matches at 9 bases. V trimming: 3 bases; J trimming: 6 bases; junction bases outside the gene matches: 6. The CDR3 extends over 15 amino acids. Germline V lookup: CDR1 SGHTA, CDR2 FQGTGA. The CDR3 DNA reads TGTGCCAGCAGCTTCGGACTAGCGCCTATCAATGAGCAGTTCTTC. Protein product: CASSFGLAPINEQFF.

The chain combines TRBV16 with TRBJ2-1; TRBD1 aligns across 10 bases. The CDR3 runs 12 residues. V was pared by 3 bases and J by 15 bases, with 5 bases of the junction left unmatched. Germline values: CDR1 KGHSY, CDR2 FQNENV. In nucleotides, the CDR3 is TGTGCCAGCAGCCAGGAAGGGACAGGGGTGTTCTTC. It yields the protein CASSQEGTGVFF.

This clonotype has a handful of counts. V gene TRBV6-1 combines with J gene TRBJ2-1; the match to TRBD2 covers 11 bases. Germline CDR1 reads MNHNS; CDR2 reads SASEGT. The V segment lost 6 bases and the J segment 2 bases; nucleotides outside the gene matches: 3. The CDR3 length is 15 residues. The CDR3 nucleotides read TGTGCCAGCAGGGAACTAGCGGGAGCCTACAATGAGCAGTTCTTC. The encoded protein is CASRELAGAYNEQFF.

This clonotype was detected ten times or more. V is TRBV7-2 and J is TRBJ2-7, with D maybe TRBD2 (6 bases). There are 13 residues in the CDR3. CDR1 is SGHTA and CDR2 is FQGNSA in the germline V gene. Trimming shortened V by 5 bases and J by 8 bases, and 16 bases separated the two germline ends. CDR3 residues: CASSPVKGTQQYF. CDR3 nucleotide sequence: TGTGCCAGCAGCCCGGTAAAAGGGACTCAGCAGTACTTC.

The sample holds many counts of this clonotype. The chain recombines TRBV7-9 with TRBJ2-5, with no clear D. Trimming took off 5 bases at V and 0 bases at J, with 13 bases between the two ends. The CDR3 totals 15 residues. The V gene's germline CDR1 is SEHNR and CDR2 FQNEAQ (reference sequence). CDR3 sequence: CASSPQHEYQETQYF. For the CDR3, the DNA is TGTGCCAGCAGCCCCCAACATGAGTACCAAGAGACCCAGTACTTC.

The gene calls are TRBV7-2 and TRBJ2-4, with 10 bases lining up with TRBD1. The V gene end was trimmed by 3 bases and the J gene end by 5 bases; junction bases not matched to a gene: 13. The CDR3 runs 18 residues. Germline CDR1 reads SGHTA; CDR2 reads FQGNSA. This CDR3 reads CASSLIGTGDLLENIQYF. CDR3 bases: TGTGCCAGCAGCTTGATCGGGACAGGGGACTTACTAGAAAACATTCAGTACTTC.

V is TRBV6-8 and J is TRBJ2-1, with D possibly TRBD2 on 6 matching bases. This CDR3 has 14 amino acids. Deletions cut 5 bases from V and 6 bases from J, with 14 bases between. Germline CDR1 and CDR2: MNHGY and SAAAGT. The CDR3 region is CASSRDGTSNEQFF. The CDR3 bases are TGTGCCAGCAGTCGAGACGGGACTTCCAATGAGCAGTTCTTC.

Only a few counts were recorded for this clonotype. The chain is built from TRBV7-9 and TRBJ1-2; D may be TRBD1 (5 bases). Deletions cut 1 base from V and 8 bases from J, with 11 bases between. The germline V gene encodes CDR1 SEHNR and CDR2 FQNEAQ (reference sequence). The CDR3 covers 13 residues. The CDR3 here is CASSLVGDRGYTF. CDR3 DNA sequence: TGTGCCAGCAGCTTAGTCGGGGACCGCGGCTACACCTTC.

This clonotype was recorded at least ten times. The chain combines TRBV12-3 or TRBV12-4 with TRBJ2-3; perhaps TRBD2 as D (6 bases). Between the trimmed V and J ends, which lost 2 bases and 4 bases, there was a span of 10 bases. CDR3 length: 14 residues. The CDR3 sequence: CASSLTGSADTQYF. The CDR3 bases are TGTGCCAGCAGTTTAACCGGGAGTGCAGATACGCAGTATTTT.

In DNA, the CDR3 is TGTGCCAGCACCTCTCGTTGGCCAACCTACGAGCAGTACTTC. Protein product: CASTSRWPTYEQYF. The rearrangement links TRBV12-3 or TRBV12-4 to TRBJ2-7, with D unclear. The V gene lost 7 bases and the J gene lost 2 bases, with 15 bases spanning the gap. This CDR3 has 14 amino acids.

V usage is TRBV5-4 and J usage is TRBJ1-1, with 8 bases fitting TRBD1. The V gene end was trimmed by 4 bases and the J gene end by 2 bases; junction bases not matched to a gene: 7. Looked up from germline, CDR1 is SGHNT and CDR2 is YYREEE (reference sequence). CDR3 length equals 15 residues. The CDR3 bases are TGTGCCAGCAGCCCAAAGACAGGGGTAAACACTGAAGCTTTCTTT. Its protein is CASSPKTGVNTEAFF.

In its sample, this clonotype was seen a few times. The V and J genes are TRBV12-3 or TRBV12-4 and TRBJ1-3; no clear D gene. The CDR3 totals 14 residues. V shed 3 bases and J shed 4 bases, with 10 bases lying between them. The CDR3, as DNA: TGTGCCAGCAGTTTTTTAGCATACGGAAACACCATATATTTT. Translated: CASSFLAYGNTIYF.